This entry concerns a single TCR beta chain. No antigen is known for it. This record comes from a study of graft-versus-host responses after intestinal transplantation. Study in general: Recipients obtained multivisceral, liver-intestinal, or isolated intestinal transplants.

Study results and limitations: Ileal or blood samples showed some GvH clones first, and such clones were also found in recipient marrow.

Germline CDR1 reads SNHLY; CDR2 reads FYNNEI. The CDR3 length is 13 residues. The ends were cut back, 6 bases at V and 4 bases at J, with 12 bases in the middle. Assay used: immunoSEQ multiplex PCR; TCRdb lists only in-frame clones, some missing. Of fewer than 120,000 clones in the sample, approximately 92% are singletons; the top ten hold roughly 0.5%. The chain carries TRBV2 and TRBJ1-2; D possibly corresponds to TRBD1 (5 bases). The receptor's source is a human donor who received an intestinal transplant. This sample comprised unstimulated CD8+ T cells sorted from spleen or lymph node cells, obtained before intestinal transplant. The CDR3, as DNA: TGTGCCAGCAGGGGCGGGGGTAGCTATGGCTACACCTTC. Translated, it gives CASRGGGSYGYTF.